A single sample gave rise to the 32 T cell receptor beta chains below, sequenced in a study of blood T cell repertoires in COVID-19. Measured with immunoSEQ multiplex PCR; TCRdb has only the in-frame clones, and not every one. The data hold about 250,000 clones, with 87% observed a single time. Specimen: PBMCs or T cells enriched from blood (not recorded which). The source is a woman aged 25 to 39 with acute COVID-19.

The V call is TRBV10-3, the J call TRBJ2-1; tentative D call: TRBD2 (8 bases). Trimming pared 3 bases from V and 9 bases from J, leaving 18 bases between. Germline lookup yields CDR1 ENHRY and CDR2 SYGVKD. The CDR3 is 15 amino acids. The CDR3 is CAISDKAGGTSEQFF. CDR3 in DNA: TGTGCCATCAGTGACAAGGCAGGGGGGACTAGTGAGCAGTTCTTC.

V is TRBV7-9 and J is TRBJ1-4; maybe TRBD1 (5 bases). V lost 4 bases and J 5 bases, leaving 11 bases between the germline ends. Germline CDR1 and CDR2: SEHNR and FQNEAQ (reference sequence). The CDR3 runs to 14 residues. The CDR3 nucleotides are TGTGCCAGCAGCTACCAGGGCTCGAATGAAAAACTGTTTTTT. Amino acids: CASSYQGSNEKLFF.

In DNA, the CDR3 is TGCGCCATCCCCGTCGCTCGGAATCAGCCCCAGCATTTT. Amino acids: CAIPVARNQPQHF. V usage is TRBV10-2 and J usage is TRBJ1-5; the D is unclear. The CDR3 is 13 residues long. In germline, CDR1 is WSHSY, CDR2 SAAADI. V lost 10 bases and J lost 4, with 14 bases in between.

This clone was observed once. This chain connects TRBV10-3 to TRBJ2-3, with 10 nucleotides matching TRBD2. Unmatched junction bases numbered 5, after V lost 10 bases and J lost 1 base. CDR3 length equals 14 residues. From germline, CDR1 is ENHRY and CDR2 SYGVKD. Written as DNA, the CDR3 is TGTGCCAGCACCGGGACTAGCGGCACAGATACGCAGTATTTT. It is translated as CASTGTSGTDTQYF.

This clone has a handful of counts. The chain carries TRBV9 and TRBJ2-1, with no clear D. Germline CDR1 and CDR2: SGDLS and YYNGEE. V lost 4 bases and J lost 8, with 16 bases in between. The CDR3 runs 14 residues. The CDR3 nucleotides are TGTGCCAGCAGCCCCCAGGTCTCAGTACATGAGCAGTTCTTC. Translated, it gives CASSPQVSVHEQFF.

The chain links TRBV10-3 to TRBJ2-1, with 8 bases identical to TRBD2. V was clipped by 3 bases and J by 0 bases; unmatched bases: 7. CDR1 ENHRY and CDR2 SYGVKD come from the germline V gene. This CDR3 spans 17 amino acids. CDR3 sequence: CAISDRTSPSSYNEQFF. The CDR3 nucleotides read TGTGCCATCAGTGATAGGACTAGCCCGAGCTCCTACAATGAGCAGTTCTTC.

The J gene is TRBJ2-1, the V gene TRBV3-1 (or the pseudogene TRBV3-2); 8 nucleotides match TRBD2. The germline gives CDR1 LGHDT, CDR2 YNNKEL (reference sequence). Unmatched junction bases numbered 3, after V lost 1 base and J lost 4 bases. The CDR3 has 15 residues. The chain's CDR3 is CASSQARGGYNEQFF. CDR3 bases: TGTGCCAGCAGCCAAGCCCGGGGGGGGTACAATGAGCAGTTCTTC.

This chain links TRBV19 with TRBJ1-5; perhaps TRBD1 as D (6 bases). CDR1 is LNHDA and CDR2 is SQIVND in the germline V gene (reference sequence). The V and J ends lost 5 bases and 4 bases respectively, with 21 bases between them. CDR3 size: 17 residues. In nucleotides, the CDR3 is TGTGCCAGTAGTCCCTCCGCTCACGACAGGTTAAATCAGCCCCAGCATTTT. Encoded protein: CASSPSAHDRLNQPQHF.

This chain connects TRBV19 to TRBJ1-5; the D is unclear. The V and J ends lost 5 bases and 9 bases respectively, with 20 bases between them. The CDR3 has 15 amino acids. Germline values: CDR1 LNHDA, CDR2 SQIVND (reference sequence). Written as DNA, the CDR3 is TGTGCCAGTAGTGGTGTGCAGGTCCCTCCAGGGCCCCAGCATTTT. Protein sequence: CASSGVQVPPGPQHF.

This clone was detected only a few times. This chain uses TRBV27 with TRBJ1-1; no clear D. The CDR3 loop spans 15 amino acids. V was pared by 5 bases and J by 4 bases, with 17 bases between. Germline assignment: CDR1 MNHEY and CDR2 SMNVEV (reference sequence). The CDR3 region is CASSLTRFSGTEAFF. DNA of the CDR3: TGTGCCAGCAGTCTCACAAGGTTCTCGGGCACTGAAGCTTTCTTT.

CDR3 bases: TGCGCCAGCAGCCAAGGGGGTCTAGGGGCGGTGCAGCCCCAGCATTTT. Translated, it gives CASSQGGLGAVQPQHF. This sequence joins TRBV4-1 and TRBJ1-5; tentative D call: TRBD1 (5 bases). The length of the CDR3 is 16 residues. V was trimmed by 1 base and J by 7 bases, leaving 17 bases between them. Per the germline V gene, CDR1 is MGHRA and CDR2 is YSYEKL.

The rearrangement joins TRBV15 to TRBJ1-6; D remains ambiguous. V lost 0 bases to trimming and J lost 13 bases, with 16 bases between them. The CDR3 covers 15 residues. The germline gives CDR1 LNHNV, CDR2 YYDKDF (reference sequence). The CDR3 DNA reads as TGTGCCACCAGCAGAGAAGCATTGGGAGTCCCCCCCCTCCACTTT. This gives the protein CATSREALGVPPLHF.

The gene calls are TRBV11-2 and TRBJ1-5, with D maybe TRBD1 (5 bases). Trimming left V 1 base short and J 6 bases short, with 16 bases between. CDR1 is SGHAT and CDR2 is FQNNGV in the germline V gene. The CDR3 is 16 residues long. The CDR3 is CASSLGQGGLSQPQHF. The CDR3 DNA reads TGTGCCAGCAGCTTAGGGCAGGGTGGGCTGAGTCAGCCCCAGCATTTT.

The chain recombines TRBV18 with TRBJ1-5, with D uncertain. The CDR3 length is 16 residues. Trimming shortened V by 6 bases and J by 0 bases, and 15 bases separated the two germline ends. Germline assignment: CDR1 KGHSH and CDR2 LQKENI. This chain's CDR3 is CASSDRQAGSNQPQHF. The DNA of the CDR3 is TGTGCCAGCTCGGATAGGCAGGCCGGTAGCAATCAGCCCCAGCATTTT.

In this sample, this clone turned up a few times. The rearrangement uses TRBV29-1 and TRBJ1-1; TRBD1 is a possible D gene (6 bases). This CDR3 has 14 amino acids. Trimming removed 6 bases from V and 0 bases from J, with 14 bases in between. In germline, CDR1 is SQVTM, CDR2 ANQGSEA. The CDR3 loop is CSVSQGTLNTEAFF. DNA for the CDR3: TGCAGCGTGTCACAGGGAACCTTGAACACTGAAGCTTTCTTT.

This chain uses TRBV3-1 (or the pseudogene TRBV3-2) with TRBJ2-1; D may be TRBD1 (5 bases). Germline CDR1 reads LGHDT; CDR2 reads YNNKEL (reference sequence). The CDR3 runs to 15 residues. The ends were cut back, 2 bases at V and 6 bases at J, with 14 bases in the middle. For the CDR3, the DNA is TGTGCCAGCAGCCAACCTAAGGGGCTCGTCAATGAGCAGTTCTTC. This gives the protein CASSQPKGLVNEQFF.

V gene TRBV28 combines with J gene TRBJ1-5; D unclear. V was pared by 6 bases and J by 6 bases, with 9 bases between. Germline V gene data show CDR1 as MDHEN and CDR2 as SYDVKM. This CDR3 contains 12 residues. CDR3 residues: CASSQALQPQHF. The CDR3 nucleotides read TGTGCCAGCAGCCAAGCACTTCAGCCCCAGCATTTT.

The V and J genes are TRBV18 and TRBJ1-1; 10 bases line up with TRBD1. Trimming took 3 bases from V and 5 from J; bases not matched to a gene: 18. CDR1 is KGHSH, CDR2 LQKENI, per germline. CDR3 length: 19 residues. CDR3 region: CASSPQDLGTGATLTEAFF. CDR3 DNA sequence: TGTGCCAGCTCACCGCAGGATCTGGGGACAGGGGCCACCCTAACTGAAGCTTTCTTT.

The chain links TRBV15 to TRBJ2-5; 7 bases agree with TRBD2. The trim removed 1 base at V and 3 bases at J, leaving 5 bases unmatched. This CDR3 contains 15 residues. The germline gives CDR1 LNHNV, CDR2 YYDKDF (reference sequence). CDR3 nucleotides: TGTGCCACCAGCAGAGGGAGGGCGGGGGAAGAGACCCAGTACTTC. Amino acid sequence: CATSRGRAGEETQYF.

The V and J genes are TRBV28 and TRBJ2-7; D might be TRBD1 (6 bases). Trimming cost V 5 bases and J 2 bases, with 13 bases left between them. CDR1 is MDHEN, CDR2 SYDVKM, per germline. The CDR3 contains 14 residues. CDR3 coding DNA: TGTGCCAGCAGTGGGTCAGGGGTTCCCTACGAGCAGTACTTC. Its translation is CASSGSGVPYEQYF.

The rearrangement uses TRBV19 and TRBJ2-1; a possible D gene is TRBD1 (5 bases). Germline CDR1 is LNHDA and CDR2 is SQIVND (reference sequence). The CDR3 length is 15 residues. V shed 5 bases and J shed 0 bases, with 11 bases lying between them. The CDR3 DNA reads TGTGCCAGTAGTCCCCGACAGTACTCCTACAATGAGCAGTTCTTC. This translates into CASSPRQYSYNEQFF. Full variable domain (rest looked up from reference TRBV19 and TRBJ2-1): DGGITQSPKYLFRKEGQNVTLSCEQNLNHDAMYWYRQDPGQGLRLIYYSQIVNDFQKGDIAEGYSVSREKKESFPLTVTSAQKNPTAFYLCASSPRQYSYNEQFFGPGTRLTVL.

This clone was seen a single time. The gene calls are TRBV25-1 and TRBJ2-3; 9 positions match TRBD2. The CDR3 has 13 residues. Germline values: CDR1 MGHDK, CDR2 SYGVNS. After removal of 3 bases from V and 7 bases from J, the junction contained 2 bases not matched to a gene. Here the CDR3 reads CASSEAGGNTQYF. CDR3 DNA sequence: TGTGCCAGCAGTGAGGCGGGGGGGAATACGCAGTATTTT.

This chain joins TRBV11-2 and TRBJ1-4; no clear D. The CDR3 is made up of 14 amino acids. Germline CDR1 SGHAT, CDR2 FQNNGV. Trimming pared 5 bases from V and 8 bases from J, leaving 15 bases between. As DNA, the CDR3 is TGTGCCAGCAGCCAAAGGCGGGGAGTGGAAAAACTGTTTTTT. It codes for CASSQRRGVEKLFF. Supplemented by reference TRBV11-2 and TRBJ1-4, the full variable domain reads EAGVAQSPRYKIIEKRQSVAFWCNPISGHATLYWYQQILGQGPKLLIQFQNNGVVDDSQLPKDRFSAERLKGVDSTLKIQPAKLEDSAVYLCASSQRRGVEKLFFGSGTQLSVL.

This clone was counted once. V usage is TRBV5-1 and J usage is TRBJ1-3; D is perhaps TRBD1 (6 bases). The CDR3 is made up of 14 amino acids. The V gene's germline CDR1 is SGHRS and CDR2 YFSETQ. V lost 5 bases and J lost 2, with 11 bases in between. The CDR3 nucleotides are TGCGCCAGCAGGTTGCCAGGGGCTGGAAACACCATATATTTT. Translating gives CASRLPGAGNTIYF.

The V gene is TRBV7-2, the J gene TRBJ1-2, with 9 nucleotides matching TRBD1. The CDR3 consists of 14 residues. CDR1 SGHTA and CDR2 FQGNSA come from the germline V gene. Trimming at V came to 2 bases and at J to 7 bases, leaving 5 bases not matched to a gene. CDR3 sequence: CASSLRGQGRGYTF. DNA for the CDR3: TGTGCCAGCAGCTTAAGGGGACAGGGCCGTGGCTACACCTTC.

This clone was seen repeatedly, ten times or more. The chain combines TRBV27 with TRBJ2-7; D is possibly TRBD2 (6 bases). Germline V CDR1 and CDR2: MNHEY, SMNVEV (reference sequence). The CDR3 runs 14 residues. Trimming removed 0 bases at V and 5 bases at J, with 11 bases between. As DNA, the CDR3 is TGTGCCAGCAGTTTATCGAAGGAGGGACACGAGCAGTACTTC. This codes for CASSLSKEGHEQYF.

The chain recombines TRBV28 with TRBJ1-5, with TRBD1 matching 8 bases. This CDR3 spans 16 amino acids. Germline V CDR1 and CDR2: MDHEN, SYDVKM. With 6 bases clipped from V and 5 bases from J, the junction kept 12 bases outside the gene matches. For the CDR3, the DNA is TGTGCCAGCAGCCCATGGACAGGGCAGGTAGATCAGCCCCAGCATTTT. Amino acid sequence: CASSPWTGQVDQPQHF.

This rearrangement joins TRBV7-9 to TRBJ2-1; 15 bases match TRBD2. The junction had 10 bases not matched to a gene; V was cut back by 7 bases and J by 0 bases. CDR1 is SEHNR and CDR2 is FQNEAQ in the germline V gene (reference sequence). This CDR3 spans 19 amino acids. The CDR3 loop is CASTGTSGRRGGSYNEQFF. CDR3 sequence (DNA): TGTGCCAGCACTGGGACTAGCGGGAGGAGGGGTGGCTCCTACAATGAGCAGTTCTTC.

The chain combines TRBV2 with TRBJ2-5; 9 nucleotides agree with TRBD1. Trimming removed 1 base from V and 4 bases from J; junction bases left unmatched: 4. CDR1 is SNHLY, CDR2 FYNNEI, per germline. The CDR3 runs to 15 residues. The DNA for the CDR3 is TGTGCCAGCAGTGAAGGGGGACAGGGTGGAGAGACCCAGTACTTC. Protein: CASSEGGQGGETQYF.

Turning to this clone: This specimen includes other DNA sequences encoding the same CDR3. The chain joins TRBV28 to TRBJ1-1; weak D call: TRBD1 (6 bases). The germline CDR1 and CDR2 sequences are MDHEN and SYDVKM. This CDR3 is built from 13 residues. Trimming took off 6 bases at V and 1 base at J, with 9 bases between the two ends. The CDR3 nucleotides are TGTGCCAGCAGCACAGGGACGAACACTGAAGCTTTCTTT. It encodes CASSTGTNTEAFF. Using reference TRBV28 and TRBJ1-1 for the parts outside the CDR3, the full variable domain is DVKVTQSSRYLVKRTGEKVFLECVQDMDHENMFWYRQDPGLGLRLIYFSYDVKMKEKGDIPEGYSVSREKKERFSLILESASTNQTSMYLCASSTGTNTEAFFGQGTRLTVV.

This chain joins TRBV15 and TRBJ1-3; D remains unclear. V lost 0 bases and J lost 0, with 9 bases in between. Germline loops: CDR1 LNHNV, CDR2 YYDKDF (reference sequence). The CDR3 loop spans 16 amino acids. CDR3 in amino acids: CATSRDTTISGNTIYF. The CDR3, as DNA: TGTGCCACCAGCAGAGATACTACGATCTCTGGAAACACCATATATTTT.

The genes are TRBV9 and TRBJ2-1, with 9 nucleotides matching TRBD2. CDR3 size: 16 residues. CDR1 and CDR2 from the germline V gene are SGDLS and YYNGEE. V gave up 0 bases and J gave up 8 bases; unmatched junction bases: 9. CDR3 DNA: TGTGCCAGCAGCGTAGAAGGATTAGCGGGAGTGGATGAGCAGTTCTTC. Translated: CASSVEGLAGVDEQFF.